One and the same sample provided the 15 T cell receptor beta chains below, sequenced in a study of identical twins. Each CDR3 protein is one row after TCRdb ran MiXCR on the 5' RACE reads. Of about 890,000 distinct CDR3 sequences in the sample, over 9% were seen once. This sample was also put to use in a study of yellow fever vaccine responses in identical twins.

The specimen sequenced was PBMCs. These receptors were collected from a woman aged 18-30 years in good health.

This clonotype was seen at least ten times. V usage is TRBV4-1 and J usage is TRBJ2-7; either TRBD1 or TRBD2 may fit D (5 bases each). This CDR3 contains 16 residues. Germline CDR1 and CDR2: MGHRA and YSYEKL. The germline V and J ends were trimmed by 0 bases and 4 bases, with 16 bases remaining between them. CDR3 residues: CASSQDGTEDRYEQYF. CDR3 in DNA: TGCGCCAGCAGCCAAGATGGGACCGAGGATAGGTACGAGCAGTACTTC.

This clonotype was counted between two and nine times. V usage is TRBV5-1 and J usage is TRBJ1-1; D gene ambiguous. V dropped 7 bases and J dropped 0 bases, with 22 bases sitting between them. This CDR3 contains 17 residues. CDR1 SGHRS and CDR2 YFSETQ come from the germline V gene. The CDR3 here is CASHTAPAGNMNTEAFF. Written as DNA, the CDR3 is TGCGCCAGCCACACCGCCCCGGCTGGTAACATGAACACTGAAGCTTTCTTT. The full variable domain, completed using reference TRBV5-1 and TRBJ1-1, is KAGVTQTPRYLIKTRGQQVTLSCSPISGHRSVSWYQQTPGQGLQFLFEYFSETQRNKGNFPGRFSGRQFSNSRSEMNVSTLELGDSALYLCASHTAPAGNMNTEAFFGQGTRLTVV.

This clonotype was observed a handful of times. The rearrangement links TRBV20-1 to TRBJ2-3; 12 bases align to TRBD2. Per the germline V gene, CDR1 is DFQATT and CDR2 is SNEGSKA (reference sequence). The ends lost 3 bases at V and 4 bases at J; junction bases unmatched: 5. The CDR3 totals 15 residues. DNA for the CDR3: TGCAGTGCTAGGGACCGACTAGCGGGGGCAGATACGCAGTATTTT. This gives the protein CSARDRLAGADTQYF.

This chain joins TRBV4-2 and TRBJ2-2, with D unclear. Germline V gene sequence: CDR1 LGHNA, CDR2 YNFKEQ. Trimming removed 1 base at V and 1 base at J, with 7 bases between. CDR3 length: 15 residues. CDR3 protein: CASSQGYLNTGELFF. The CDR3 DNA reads TGTGCCAGCAGCCAAGGGTATTTGAACACCGGGGAGCTGTTTTTT.

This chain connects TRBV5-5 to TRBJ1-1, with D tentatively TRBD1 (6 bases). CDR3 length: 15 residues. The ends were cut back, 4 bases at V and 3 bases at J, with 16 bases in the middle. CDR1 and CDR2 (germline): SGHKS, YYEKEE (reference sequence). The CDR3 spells CASSPVGGSHTEAFF. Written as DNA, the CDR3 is TGTGCCAGCAGCCCCGTGGGGGGCAGCCACACTGAAGCTTTCTTT. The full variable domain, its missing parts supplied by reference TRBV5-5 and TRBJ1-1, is DAGVTQSPTHLIKTRGQQVTLRCSPISGHKSVSWYQQVLGQGPQFIFQYYEKEERGRGNFPDRFSARQFPNYSSELNVNALLLGDSALYLCASSPVGGSHTEAFFGQGTRLTVV.

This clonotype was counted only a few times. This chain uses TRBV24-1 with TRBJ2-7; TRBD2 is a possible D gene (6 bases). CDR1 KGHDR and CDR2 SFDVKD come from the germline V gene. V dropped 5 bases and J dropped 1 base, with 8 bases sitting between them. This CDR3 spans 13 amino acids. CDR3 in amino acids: CATSGGRSYEQYF. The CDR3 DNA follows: TGTGCCACCAGTGGTGGGAGGTCCTACGAGCAGTACTTC.

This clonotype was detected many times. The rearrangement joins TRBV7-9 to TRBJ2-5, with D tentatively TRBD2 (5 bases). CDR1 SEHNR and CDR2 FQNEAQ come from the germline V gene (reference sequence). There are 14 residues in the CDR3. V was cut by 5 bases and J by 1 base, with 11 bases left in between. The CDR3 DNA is TGTGCCAGCAGCCCAGGACTTATCCAAGAGACCCAGTACTTC. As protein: CASSPGLIQETQYF.

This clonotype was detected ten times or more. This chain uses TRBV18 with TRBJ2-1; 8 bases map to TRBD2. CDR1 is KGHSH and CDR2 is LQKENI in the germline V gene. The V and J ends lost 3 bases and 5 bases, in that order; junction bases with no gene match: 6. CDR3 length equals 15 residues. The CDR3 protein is CASSPSLAADNEQFF. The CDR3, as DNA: TGTGCCAGCTCACCTTCACTAGCGGCCGACAATGAGCAGTTCTTC.

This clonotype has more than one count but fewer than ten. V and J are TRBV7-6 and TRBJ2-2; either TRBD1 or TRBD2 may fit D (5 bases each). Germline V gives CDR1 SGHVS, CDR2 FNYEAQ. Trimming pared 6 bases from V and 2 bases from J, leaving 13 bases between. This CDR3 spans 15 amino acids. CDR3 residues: CASRHEGSNTGELFF. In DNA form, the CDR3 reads TGTGCCAGCAGGCACGAGGGGAGTAACACCGGGGAGCTGTTTTTT. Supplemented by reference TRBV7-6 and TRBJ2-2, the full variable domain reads GAGVSQSPRYKVTKRGQDVALRCDPISGHVSLYWYRQALGQGPEFLTYFNYEAQQDKSGLPNDRFSAERPEGSISTLTIQRTEQRDSAMYRCASRHEGSNTGELFFGEGSRLTVL.

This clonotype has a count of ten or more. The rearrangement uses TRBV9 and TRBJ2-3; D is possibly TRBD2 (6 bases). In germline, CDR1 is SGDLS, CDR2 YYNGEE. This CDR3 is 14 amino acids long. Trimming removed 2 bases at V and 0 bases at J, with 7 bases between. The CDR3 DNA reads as TGTGCCAGCAGCGTTAGCGGAAGCACAGATACGCAGTATTTT. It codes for CASSVSGSTDTQYF.

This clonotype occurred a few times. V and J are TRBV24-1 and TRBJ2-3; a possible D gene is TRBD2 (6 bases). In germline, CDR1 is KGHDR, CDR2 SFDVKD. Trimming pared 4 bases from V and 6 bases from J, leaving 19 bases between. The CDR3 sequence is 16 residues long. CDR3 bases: TGTGCCACCAGTGAATCGAGGGAGGCCCTCGGGGATACGCAGTATTTT. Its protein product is CATSESREALGDTQYF.

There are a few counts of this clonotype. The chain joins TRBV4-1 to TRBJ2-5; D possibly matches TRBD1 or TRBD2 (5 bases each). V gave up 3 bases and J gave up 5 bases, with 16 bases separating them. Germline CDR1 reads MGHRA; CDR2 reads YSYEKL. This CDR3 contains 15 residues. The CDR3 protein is CASSHAGTQRETQYF. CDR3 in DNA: TGCGCCAGCAGCCATGCCGGGACCCAGAGGGAGACCCAGTACTTC.

CDR3 coding DNA: TGTGCCAGCAGCCCAGGGCAGTGGGATTCCTACGAGCAGTACGTC. It is translated as CASSPGQWDSYEQYV. The chain combines TRBV6-1 with TRBJ2-7, with D maybe TRBD1 (5 bases). CDR3 length: 15 amino acids. CDR1 and CDR2 from the germline V gene are MNHNS and SASEGT. Between the trimmed V and J ends, which lost 6 bases and 1 base, there was a span of 16 bases.

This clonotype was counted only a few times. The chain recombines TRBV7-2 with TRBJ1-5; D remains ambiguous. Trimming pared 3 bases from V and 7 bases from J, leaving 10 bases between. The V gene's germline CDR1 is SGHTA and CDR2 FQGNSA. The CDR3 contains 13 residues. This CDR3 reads CASSFSARQPQHF. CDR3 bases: TGTGCCAGCAGCTTTAGCGCCAGGCAGCCCCAGCATTTT.

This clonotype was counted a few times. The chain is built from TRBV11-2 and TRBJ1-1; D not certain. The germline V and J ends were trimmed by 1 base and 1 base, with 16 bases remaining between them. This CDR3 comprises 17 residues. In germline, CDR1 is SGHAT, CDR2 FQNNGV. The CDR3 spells CASSLGSVNRGNTEAFF. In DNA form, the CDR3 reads TGTGCCAGCAGCTTAGGGTCTGTCAACCGGGGGAACACTGAAGCTTTCTTT. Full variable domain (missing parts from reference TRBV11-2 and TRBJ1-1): EAGVAQSPRYKIIEKRQSVAFWCNPISGHATLYWYQQILGQGPKLLIQFQNNGVVDDSQLPKDRFSAERLKGVDSTLKIQPAKLEDSAVYLCASSLGSVNRGNTEAFFGQGTRLTVV.